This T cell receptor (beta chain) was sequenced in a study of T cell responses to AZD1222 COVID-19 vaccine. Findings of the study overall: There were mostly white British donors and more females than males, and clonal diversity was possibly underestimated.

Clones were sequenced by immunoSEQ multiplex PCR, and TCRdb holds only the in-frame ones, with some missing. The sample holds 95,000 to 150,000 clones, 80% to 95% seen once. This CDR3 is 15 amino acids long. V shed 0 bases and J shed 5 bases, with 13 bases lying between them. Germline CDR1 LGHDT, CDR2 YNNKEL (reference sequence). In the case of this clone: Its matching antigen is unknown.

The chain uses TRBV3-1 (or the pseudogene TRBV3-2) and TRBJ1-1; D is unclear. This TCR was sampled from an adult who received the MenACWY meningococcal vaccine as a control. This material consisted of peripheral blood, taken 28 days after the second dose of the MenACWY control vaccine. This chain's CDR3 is CASSQEADGGTEAFF. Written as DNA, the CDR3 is TGTGCCAGCAGCCAAGAGGCAGACGGTGGTACTGAAGCTTTCTTT.